A single sample gave rise to the 18 T cell receptor beta chains below, sequenced in a study of blood T cell repertoires in COVID-19. TCRdb's table, derived via immunoSEQ multiplex PCR, lists solely in-frame clones and lacks some. This repertoire shows around 190,000 clones, roughly 80% found once; its top ten account for about 7%. Input material: peripheral blood. The receptors were gathered from a man in his sixties with acute or convalescent COVID-19.

CDR3 sequence: CASSQGAVETQYF. For the CDR3, the DNA is TGCGCCAGCAGCCAAGGAGCTGTGGAGACCCAGTACTTC. The V gene is TRBV4-1, the J gene TRBJ2-5, with D unclear. Trimming removed 1 base at V and 5 bases at J, with 8 bases between. Germline-derived CDR1 and CDR2 are MGHRA and YSYEKL. The CDR3 is 13 amino acids.

CDR3 DNA sequence: TGCAGCGTTGATGTCTGGGGGCCCCCGAACACTGAAGCTTTCTTT. Translated: CSVDVWGPPNTEAFF. V is TRBV29-1 and J is TRBJ1-1; D perhaps matches TRBD1 (6 bases). This CDR3 is 15 amino acids long. CDR1 SQVTM and CDR2 ANQGSEA come from the germline V gene. V was shortened by 3 bases and J by 1 base, with 15 bases between the two germline ends.

J is TRBJ2-1 and V is TRBV10-1, with D perhaps matching TRBD2 (6 bases). Germline CDR1 and CDR2: WNHNN and SYGVQD (reference sequence). V was trimmed by 8 bases and J by 1 base, leaving 12 bases between them. CDR3 length: 14 residues. This CDR3 reads CASRDLDSYNEQFF. CDR3 DNA: TGCGCCAGCCGGGACTTGGATTCCTACAATGAGCAGTTCTTC.

V is TRBV21-1 and J is TRBJ2-2; TRBD2, the table's D call, was not compared with the DNA. TRBV21-1 is marked as a pseudogene. The CDR3 covers 19 residues. In DNA form, the CDR3 reads TGTGCCAGCAGCAACCAACAAGGACTAGCGGGGATGAACACCGGGGAGCTGTTTTTT. This sequence encodes CASSNQQGLAGMNTGELFF.

This clone was seen a few times. This chain connects TRBV3-1 (or the pseudogene TRBV3-2) to TRBJ1-1, with 7 bases lining up with TRBD1. The CDR3 is made up of 13 amino acids. The trim removed 2 bases at V and 6 bases at J, leaving 3 bases unmatched. Germline-derived CDR1 and CDR2 are LGHDT and YNNKEL (reference sequence). DNA of the CDR3: TGTGCCAGCAGCCAACAGGGGGGTGCTGAAGCTTTCTTT. This codes for CASSQQGGAEAFF.

CDR3 sequence: CASSWTSGGPNIQYF. CDR3 nucleotide sequence: TGCGCCAGCAGCTGGACTAGCGGGGGTCCAAACATTCAGTACTTC. The chain combines TRBV4-3 with TRBJ2-4; 13 bases line up with TRBD2. J lost 6 bases, V lost 5 bases, and 4 bases had no gene match. The germline V gene has CDR1 LGHNA and CDR2 YSLEER. This CDR3 spans 15 amino acids.

This chain links TRBV19 with TRBJ2-2; 8 bases agree with TRBD2. The CDR3 is made up of 15 amino acids. With 6 bases clipped from V and 6 bases from J, the junction kept 9 bases outside the gene matches. Germline-derived CDR1 and CDR2 are LNHDA and SQIVND (reference sequence). This chain's CDR3 is CASRTSGSQPGELFF. CDR3 bases: TGTGCCAGTAGAACCAGCGGGAGTCAGCCCGGGGAGCTGTTTTTT.

The genes are TRBV2 and TRBJ2-7; D gene unclear. V was shortened by 4 bases and J by 2 bases, with 12 bases between the two germline ends. Germline V gene data show CDR1 as SNHLY and CDR2 as FYNNEI. This CDR3 spans 14 amino acids. DNA of the CDR3: TGTGCCAGCAGTGCTCCAAACAATCCCTACGAGCAGTACTTC. Translated: CASSAPNNPYEQYF.

The chain recombines TRBV19 with TRBJ2-2; D is unclear. Trimming took 6 bases from V and 4 from J, leaving 6 bases between them. CDR1 LNHDA and CDR2 SQIVND come from the germline V gene (reference sequence). The CDR3 sequence is 12 residues long. The CDR3 region has the DNA TGTGCCAGTAGAAGCGTCACCGGGGAGCTGTTTTTT. Amino acid sequence: CASRSVTGELFF.

The rearrangement links TRBV19 to TRBJ1-2, with 11 bases that match TRBD1. V shed 5 bases, J shed 4 bases, and the junction held 3 bases outside the gene matches. The CDR3 has 14 residues. Germline V gives CDR1 LNHDA, CDR2 SQIVND (reference sequence). CDR3 DNA sequence: TGTGCCAGTAGTGTGGGACAGGGGGGCTATGGCTACACCTTC. The encoded protein is CASSVGQGGYGYTF.

The chain combines TRBV6-5 with TRBJ1-2, with D possibly TRBD1 on 6 matching bases. Per germline, CDR1 MNHEY and CDR2 SVGAGI. V lost 11 bases and J 0 bases, leaving 19 bases between the germline ends. The CDR3 totals 15 residues. The CDR3 is CAASVRGHTNYGYTF. The CDR3 DNA reads TGTGCCGCCAGCGTCAGGGGACACACTAACTATGGCTACACCTTC.

The chain uses TRBV4-1 and TRBJ1-3; no clear D. CDR3 length: 16 residues. V lost 2 bases to trimming and J lost 0 bases, with 11 bases between them. Germline CDR1 and CDR2: MGHRA and YSYEKL. CDR3 amino acids: CASSQTLVNSGNTIYF. CDR3 sequence (DNA): TGCGCCAGCAGCCAAACTCTCGTGAACTCTGGAAACACCATATATTTT.

A remark on this clone: The same CDR3 is also encoded by other DNA sequences in this sample. This chain connects TRBV12-3 or TRBV12-4 to TRBJ2-3; D is undetermined. CDR3 length equals 11 residues. The V gene lost 6 bases and the J gene lost 3 bases, with 4 bases spanning the gap. In nucleotides, the CDR3 is TGTGCCAGCAGACGGACAGATACGCAGTATTTT. Protein: CASRRTDTQYF.

The rearrangement uses TRBV10-1 and TRBJ2-1; 7 bases map to TRBD2. From germline, CDR1 is WNHNN and CDR2 SYGVQD (reference sequence). This CDR3 spans 14 amino acids. J was trimmed by 3 bases and V by 4 bases; bases with no gene match: 3. This chain's CDR3 is CASSGRTSYNEQFF. As DNA, the CDR3 is TGCGCCAGCAGTGGTCGGACTAGCTACAATGAGCAGTTCTTC.

The chain uses TRBV20-1 and TRBJ1-4, with unresolved D. V was clipped by 3 bases and J by 2 bases, with 7 bases between them. Germline CDR1 is DFQATT and CDR2 is SNEGSKA (reference sequence). CDR3 length: 13 amino acids. The CDR3 nucleotides read TGCAGTGCTAGTTTACAGACTAATGAAAAACTGTTTTTT. Translating it yields CSASLQTNEKLFF.

The CDR3 sequence: CASSLAGVHEKLFF. The CDR3 DNA reads TGTGCCAGCAGCTTGGCCGGGGTGCATGAAAAACTGTTTTTT. This chain joins TRBV5-6 and TRBJ1-4; D gene uncertain. Germline V gene lookup returns CDR1 SGHDT and CDR2 YYEEEE. The V end lost 0 bases, the J end lost 6 bases, and 9 bases lay between the germline ends. There are 14 residues in the CDR3.

The chain is built from TRBV19 and TRBJ2-3, with D maybe TRBD2 (5 bases). Germline-derived CDR1 and CDR2 are LNHDA and SQIVND (reference sequence). The V gene lost 6 bases and the J gene lost 2 bases, with 9 bases spanning the gap. The CDR3 totals 13 residues. Here the CDR3 DNA reads TGTGCCAGTAGGGACTCCCCCACAGATACGCAGTATTTT. Its translation is CASRDSPTDTQYF.

The V call is TRBV7-9, the J call TRBJ1-5, with D hard to call. V was trimmed by 1 base and J by 2 bases, leaving 12 bases between them. The germline CDR1 and CDR2 sequences are SEHNR and FQNEAQ (reference sequence). The CDR3 covers 16 residues. As DNA, the CDR3 is TGTGCCAGCAGCTTAGGGGCGCCGAGGGGCAATCAGCCCCAGCATTTT. Protein: CASSLGAPRGNQPQHF.